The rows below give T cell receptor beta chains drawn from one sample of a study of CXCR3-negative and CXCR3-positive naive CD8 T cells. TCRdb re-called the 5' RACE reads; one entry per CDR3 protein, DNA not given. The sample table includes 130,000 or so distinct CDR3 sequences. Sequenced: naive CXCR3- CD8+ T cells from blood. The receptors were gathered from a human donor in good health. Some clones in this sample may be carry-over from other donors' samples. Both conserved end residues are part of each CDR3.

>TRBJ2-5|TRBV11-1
CATRLGETQYF
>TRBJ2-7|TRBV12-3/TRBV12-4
CASSLVGGNYEQYF
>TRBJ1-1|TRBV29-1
CSVETGDTEAFF
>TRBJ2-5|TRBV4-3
CASSQDWASGAQETQYF
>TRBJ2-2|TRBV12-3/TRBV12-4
CASSLFDGNTGELFF
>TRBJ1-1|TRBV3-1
CASSATGTEAFF
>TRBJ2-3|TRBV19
CASSEREQDTQYF
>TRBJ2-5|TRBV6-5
CASSYGQTPWVETQYF
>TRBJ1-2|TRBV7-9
CASSDEFLGYGYTF
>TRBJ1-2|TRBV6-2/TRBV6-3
CASSLPGQEIYGYTF
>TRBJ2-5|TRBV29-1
CSVVQGLGETQYF
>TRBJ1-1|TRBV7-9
CASSLGPTTGSTEAFF
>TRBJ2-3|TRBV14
CASSPGSTDTQYF
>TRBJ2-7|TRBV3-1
CASTSTDWGPYEQYF
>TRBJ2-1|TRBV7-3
CASSLLAGGNNEQFF
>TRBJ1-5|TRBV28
CASSLGPQPQHF
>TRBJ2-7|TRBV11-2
CASTEAGGRDEQYF
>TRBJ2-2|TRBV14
CASSHLTGGVAGELFF
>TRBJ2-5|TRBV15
CATSRGVGVLQETQYF
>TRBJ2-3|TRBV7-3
CASSFTGQVADTQYF
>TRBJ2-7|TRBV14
CASSQGTGAYEQYF
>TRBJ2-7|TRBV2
CASSDLTRGPPSYEQYF
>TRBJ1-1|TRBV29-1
CSVQMNTEAFF
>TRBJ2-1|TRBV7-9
CASSFGADEQFF
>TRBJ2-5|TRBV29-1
CSVESTGLVETQYF
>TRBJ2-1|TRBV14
CASSQDLSGFSYNEQFF
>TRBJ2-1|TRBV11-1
CASSFSGASSYNEQFF
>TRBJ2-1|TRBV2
CASRGRTGGENEQFF
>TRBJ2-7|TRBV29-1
CSVLWGNSYEQYF
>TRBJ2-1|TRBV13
CASDGPDRGGTLNEQFF
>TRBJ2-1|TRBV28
CARSLTVNEQFF
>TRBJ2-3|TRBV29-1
CSVEDPPADTQYF
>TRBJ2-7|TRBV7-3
CASSLNHEQYF
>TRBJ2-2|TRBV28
CASSYTSASGELFF
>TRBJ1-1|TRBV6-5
CASSVNPPPNTEAFF
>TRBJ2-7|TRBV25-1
CASSEFDFLRDEQYF
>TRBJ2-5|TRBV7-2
CASSAPFRGAPLETQYF
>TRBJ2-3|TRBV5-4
CASSPGAVGDSRGDTQYF
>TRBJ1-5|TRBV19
CASSINNPNQPQHF
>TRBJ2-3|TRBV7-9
CASGSPRDVPSTDTQYF
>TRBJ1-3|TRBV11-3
CASSLGGDSGNTIYF
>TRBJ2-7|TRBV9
CASSVGGTGTSYEQYF
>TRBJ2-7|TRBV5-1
CASSLVGWESEQYF
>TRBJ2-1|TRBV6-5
CASSPAPDSPAYNEQFF
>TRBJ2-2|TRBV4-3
CASSQDLLAGMIPPNTGELFF
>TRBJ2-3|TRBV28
CASSQTPGQGAPQVPTDTQYF
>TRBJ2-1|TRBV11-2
CASSFYAGTTDPSSRYNEQFF
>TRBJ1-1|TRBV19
CASSVPRQGEAFF
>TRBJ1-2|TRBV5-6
CASSPGQHYGYTF
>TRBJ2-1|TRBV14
CASSPWTSGQDNEQFF
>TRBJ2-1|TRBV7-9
CASSLALENSYNEQFF